A selection of T cell receptor beta chains follows, all from one sample in a study of shared clonotypes between healthy human individuals. Here immunoSEQ multiplex PCR was the method, and the copy in TCRdb shows in-frame clones only, minus some. The sample records approximately 480,000 clones, around 79% being singletons. Sequencing was performed on PBMCs. Receptors originate from a woman in her thirties or forties in good health. Some clones in this sample may be carry-over from other donors' samples. CDR3s include the opening cysteine and the closing phenylalanine or tryptophan. Fields, in order: clone size, V gene, D gene, J gene, CDR3 DNA, CDR3 protein. A D gene is named only where the DNA matches it firmly. Rows give clone size only sometimes, using once, few, many, or a class for an expanded clone.

>.|TRBV19|.|TRBJ1-1
TGTGCCAGTAGCCTCGGGCTCTCGAACACTGAAGCTTTCTTT
CASSLGLSNTEAFF
>.|TRBV4-3|.|TRBJ2-1
TGCGCCAGCAGCCTAGTCTTACTAGGTACCCGGGGTGAGCAGTTCTTC
CASSLVLLGTRGEQFF
>.|TRBV5-1|TRBD1|TRBJ2-5
TGCGCCAGCAGCAACGTCCCGGGACAGCAAGAGACCCAGTACTTC
CASSNVPGQQETQYF
>.|TRBV28|TRBD1|TRBJ1-2
TGTGCCAGCAGGTGGGGAGGGGGCTTAGCTAACTATGGCTACACCTTC
CASRWGGGLANYGYTF
>.|TRBV2|TRBD2|TRBJ2-5
TGTGCCAGCAGTGAAGCGCGACTAGCGGGAGGGATGGGAGAGACCCAGTACTTC
CASSEARLAGGMGETQYF
>.|TRBV5-1|TRBD1|TRBJ2-7
TGCGCCAGCAGCTTGGACAGGGGTGACTACGAGCAGTACTTC
CASSLDRGDYEQYF
>.|TRBV5-1|.|TRBJ2-5
TGCGCCAGCAGCACTGGACCAGAACAAGAGACCCAGTACTTC
CASSTGPEQETQYF
>.|TRBV29-1|TRBD1|TRBJ2-7
TGCAGCGTTGAAGCGGACAGGGGGCCGCGGGGCGAGCAGTACTTC
CSVEADRGPRGEQYF
>few|TRBV6-6|TRBD1|TRBJ1-1
TGTGCCAGCACCCGGGACAGCATGAACACTGAAGCTTTCTTT
CASTRDSMNTEAFF
>.|TRBV7-6|.|TRBJ2-5
TGTGCCAGCAGCTTAGCCAGGGCGGAGACCCAGTACTTC
CASSLARAETQYF
>.|TRBV6-1|TRBD1|TRBJ2-7
TGTGCCAGCAGCCACCGGGACAGGTTAGGCGAGCAGTACTTC
CASSHRDRLGEQYF
>.|TRBV28|.|TRBJ2-2
TGTGCCAGCAGTCTAGAGTTGGCCAGGGTGCCCCGGGGGGAGCTGTTTTTT
CASSLELARVPRGELFF
>.|TRBV6-1|.|TRBJ2-5
TGTGCCAGCAGTGAAGCTCCCCTAGTACGGGAGACCCAGTACTTC
CASSEAPLVRETQYF
>.|TRBV30|.|TRBJ2-7
TGTGCCTGGAGGACCCGGGCAGGGCCAGGCGAGCAGTACTTC
CAWRTRAGPGEQYF
>.|TRBV5-5|.|TRBJ1-4
TGTGCCAGCAGCCGGCAGGGATCTAATGAAAAACTGTTTTTT
CASSRQGSNEKLFF
>.|TRBV11-2|TRBD1|TRBJ2-7
TGTGCCAGCAGCTTCGGACAGGGGAACTACGAGCAGTACTTC
CASSFGQGNYEQYF
>.|TRBV10-3|TRBD1|TRBJ1-2
TGTGCCATCAGTGAGGGGGACAGTTACTTGTATGGCTACACCTTC
CAISEGDSYLYGYTF
>.|TRBV2|.|TRBJ1-5
TGTGCCAGCAGTGAAAACAGTAATCAGCCCCAGCATTTT
CASSENSNQPQHF
>.|TRBV5-1|TRBD1|TRBJ1-4
TGCGCCAGCAGCTTGATCGGGACAGGGGGTGAAAAACTGTTTTTT
CASSLIGTGGEKLFF
>few|TRBV11-2|TRBD1|TRBJ1-2
TGTGCCAGCAGCCTAGGCGGGACAGGGGCCTTCTATGGCTACACCTTC
CASSLGGTGAFYGYTF
>.|TRBV11-2|.|TRBJ2-7
TGTGCCAGCAGCTTACCGGACTGGGGTCGTCACGAGCAGTACTTC
CASSLPDWGRHEQYF
>.|TRBV5-6|.|TRBJ1-6
TGTGCCAGCAGCTTGGGGGTGACTGGCTCACCCCTCCACTTT
CASSLGVTGSPLHF
>.|TRBV5-6|TRBD2|TRBJ2-7
TGTGCCAGCAGCTTGGCCAGGCCTAGCGGAACCTACGAGCAGTACTTC
CASSLARPSGTYEQYF
>few|TRBV5-6|TRBD1|TRBJ1-1
TGTGCCAGCAGCTTGACAGGGGATAGCACTGAAGCTTTCTTT
CASSLTGDSTEAFF
>.|TRBV5-4|TRBD1|TRBJ2-7
TGTGCCAGCACCCTACAGGGGGCGGGTTCCTACGAGCAGTACTTC
CASTLQGAGSYEQYF
>.|TRBV19|.|TRBJ2-1
TGTGCCAGTAGTATGGGAGGCATTTCGGGCGACTATGAGCAGTTCTTC
CASSMGGISGDYEQFF
>many|TRBV7-6|.|TRBJ2-1
TGTGCCAGCAGCCAGACCTCAAGCCGTGAGCAGTTCTTC
CASSQTSSREQFF
>.|TRBV5-1|TRBD1|TRBJ2-5
TGCGCCAGCAGCTTCACCGGGACAGGGATGGAGACCCAGTACTTC
CASSFTGTGMETQYF
>.|TRBV7-8|TRBD1|TRBJ2-6
TGTGCCAGCAGCTACAGGGGTGCGGGGGCCAACGTCCTGACTTTC
CASSYRGAGANVLTF
>.|TRBV6-5|TRBD1|TRBJ1-1
TGTGCCAGCAGCCGACAGGGGATCGCTTTCTTT
CASSRQGIAFF
>.|TRBV7-9|.|TRBJ1-5
TGTGCCAGCAGCGCAGACAGAACTAGCAATCAGCCCCAGCATTTT
CASSADRTSNQPQHF
>.|TRBV28|.|TRBJ2-1
TGTGCCAGCAGTTTAGGCCATGGGGGATATGAGCAGTTCTTC
CASSLGHGGYEQFF
>.|TRBV2|.|TRBJ2-3
TGTGCCAGCAGTGAGGTCCGGGGAGATACGCAGTATTTT
CASSEVRGDTQYF
>.|TRBV11-2|TRBD1|TRBJ1-2
TGTGCCAGCAGCTCCCTACGGGACAGGGAGGGAGGCTACACCTTC
CASSSLRDREGGYTF
>.|TRBV6-5|TRBD1|TRBJ2-5
TGTGCCAGCAGTTACTCGAAGGCAGGGGGAGAGACCCAGTACTTC
CASSYSKAGGETQYF
>few|TRBV29-1|.|TRBJ1-1
TGCAGCGTCATGGGACAACTGAACACTGAAGCTTTCTTT
CSVMGQLNTEAFF
>.|TRBV4-1|.|TRBJ2-5
TGCGCCAGCAGCCAAGCACTAGGGTATGAGACCCAGTACTTC
CASSQALGYETQYF
>.|TRBV7-3|TRBD2|TRBJ2-3
TGTGCCAGCAGAACTAGCGGGAGGGCTGGGGATACGCAGTATTTT
CASRTSGRAGDTQYF
>.|TRBV10-3|.|TRBJ2-7
TGTGCCATCAGTGCCGGGGGGCACTCCTACGAGCAGTACTTC
CAISAGGHSYEQYF
>.|TRBV5-6|TRBD1|TRBJ2-7
TGTGCCAGCAGCTTGGCCAAGGACAGGCGGGACTTC
CASSLAKDRRDF
>.|TRBV7-8|TRBD2|TRBJ2-1
TGTGCCAGCAGCTTACTAACTAGCGACTACAATGAGCAGTTCTTC
CASSLLTSDYNEQFF
>.|TRBV10-3|.|TRBJ1-5
TGTGCCATCAGTGAGTCGATGGGTCCACAGAGCAATCAGCCCCAGCATTTT
CAISESMGPQSNQPQHF
>.|TRBV30|.|TRBJ1-5
TGTGCCTGGAGTGTACGTGGTGGGGCTCTAGGGCCCCAGCATTTT
CAWSVRGGALGPQHF
>.|TRBV5-6|.|TRBJ2-7
TGTGCCAGCGGGAAAGGACTTCGCAAGGAGCAGTACTTC
CASGKGLRKEQYF
>.|TRBV19|.|TRBJ2-7
TGTGCCACCACGTCGGGGCAGGCACATTCCTACGAGCAGTACTTC
CATTSGQAHSYEQYF
>many|TRBV4-2|TRBD2|TRBJ2-7
TGTGCCAGCAGCCACGGGACTAGCGGGAGCTACGAGCAGTACTTC
CASSHGTSGSYEQYF
>.|TRBV9|.|TRBJ2-7
TGTGCCAGCAGCGTAGGGGGTCGCGGGCCGAGCTCCTACGAGCAGTACTTC
CASSVGGRGPSSYEQYF
>.|TRBV15|TRBD2|TRBJ2-7
TGTGCCACCAGCGGCATAGCGGGCGCCTACGAGCAGTACTTC
CATSGIAGAYEQYF
>.|TRBV11-2|TRBD1|TRBJ2-2
TGTGCCAGCAGCTCGTATAGGGGACAGGGGGCGGCCGGGGAGCTGTTTTTT
CASSSYRGQGAAGELFF
>.|TRBV30|TRBD1|TRBJ1-4
TGTGCCTGGGGAGACAGGGATGAAAAACTGTTTTTT
CAWGDRDEKLFF
>.|TRBV7-8|.|TRBJ2-3
TGTGCCAGCAGCAGGAGGGATGGTACGCAGTATTTT
CASSRRDGTQYF
>.|TRBV6-1|TRBD1|TRBJ2-3
TGTGCCAGCAGTGCCCTGGGGACAGCCTCGACAGATACGCAGTATTTT
CASSALGTASTDTQYF